This is a list of T cell receptor beta chains from one sample in a study of T cells after yellow fever vaccination. From the 5' RACE reads, TCRdb called clonotypes with MiXCR, one entry per CDR3 protein. The sample includes 96,000 or so distinct CDR3 sequences, about 8.4% of them seen just once. Sequencing was performed on CD8+ T cells not binding an NS4B(214-222) dextramer, sorted from PBMCs, taken roughly 14 days after the first yellow fever vaccination. The receptor source for this set is a man between 18 and 29 years old who received the YFV17D yellow fever vaccine. Both conserved end residues are part of each CDR3. The order of the fields is V gene, J gene, clone size, D gene, CDR3 length, CDR3 DNA, CDR3 protein. D genes are given only for firm matches. Only part of the rows carry a size: once, few, many, or a class if the clone is expanded.

TRBV25-1	TRBJ2-1	few	TRBD1	15	TGTGCCAGCAGTGAACAGGGGGCCCCCTACAATGAGCAGTTCTTC	CASSEQGAPYNEQFF
TRBV27	TRBJ2-7	few	-	14	TGTGCCAGCAGTCCAGAGGTTGAGGACTACGAGCAGTACTTC	CASSPEVEDYEQYF
TRBV19	TRBJ1-1	-	-	11	TGTGCCAGTAGTATTGGGACTGAAGCTTTCTTT	CASSIGTEAFF
TRBV6-2/TRBV6-3	TRBJ2-1	few	TRBD2	15	TGTGCCAGCAGCATTAGCGGGGGCCTATACAATGAGCAGTTCTTC	CASSISGGLYNEQFF
TRBV5-1	TRBJ2-3	-	-	15	TGCGCCAGCAGCGCGGAGAAGGGTAACACAGATACGCAGTATTTT	CASSAEKGNTDTQYF
TRBV5-1	TRBJ1-5	few	TRBD1	15	TGCGCCAGCAGCCTGACAGGGGTCAGCAATCAGCCCCAGCATTTT	CASSLTGVSNQPQHF
TRBV12-3/TRBV12-4	TRBJ1-2	once	-	14	TGTGCCAGCAGTGTTTTAGGACAGAGCTATGGCTACACCTTC	CASSVLGQSYGYTF
TRBV3-1	TRBJ1-1	-	-	13	TGTGCCAGCAGCCAAGAACCAAACACTGAAGCTTTCTTT	CASSQEPNTEAFF
TRBV29-1	TRBJ1-1	few	TRBD1	12	TGCAGCGTTGATAGGCCCGGGACAGGCATGTTCTTT	CSVDRPGTGMFF
TRBV20-1	TRBJ2-1	many	-	11	TGCAGTGCGAGGTTGGTCACCGAGCAGTTCTTC	CSARLVTEQFF
TRBV11-3	TRBJ1-6	-	-	13	TGTGCCAGCAGCTTTAAAGTCGGGTCACCCCTCCACTTT	CASSFKVGSPLHF
TRBV4-1	TRBJ2-3	-	TRBD2	16	TGCGCCAGCAGCCAGGCGAGCGGGGGGAGCACAGATACGCAGTATTTT	CASSQASGGSTDTQYF
TRBV4-1	TRBJ2-2	many	-	16	TGCGCCAGCAGCCAAGCACCGGGACCCAACACCGGGGAGCTGTTTTTT	CASSQAPGPNTGELFF
TRBV7-2	TRBJ2-3	-	TRBD2	15	TGTGCCAGCAGTTCCCCTAGCGGGGGGGAGGATACGCAGTATTTT	CASSSPSGGEDTQYF
TRBV7-6	TRBJ2-5	-	TRBD1	17	TGTGCCAGCAGCCTACCGACAGGGCTAAGGGGACAAGAGACCCAGTACTTC	CASSLPTGLRGQETQYF
TRBV6-1	TRBJ1-1	-	TRBD1	15	TGTGCCAGCATGATAACGATGGGGACAGGGGAACAAGCTTTCTTT	CASMITMGTGEQAFF
TRBV5-5	TRBJ2-3	-	-	16	TGTGCCAGCAGCTTTCGTGCGATCGGAGACACAGATACGCAGTATTTT	CASSFRAIGDTDTQYF
TRBV14	TRBJ1-1	few	-	17	TGTGCCAGCAGCCAAGCGGGGAAGGGTTTAGGTCGACCTGAAGCTTTCTTT	CASSQAGKGLGRPEAFF
TRBV28	TRBJ1-4	many	-	17	TGTGCCAGCAGCTCCGACCAAGGACAGCCGAAGAGGGAAAAACTGTTTTTT	CASSSDQGQPKREKLFF
TRBV5-5	TRBJ2-7	-	-	14	TGTGCCAGCAGCCAAATTGGAGGGACCTACGAGCAGTACTTC	CASSQIGGTYEQYF
TRBV7-2	TRBJ2-3	many	-	15	TGTGCCAGCAGCCCGGTTCCACTAAGCACAGATACGCAGTATTTT	CASSPVPLSTDTQYF
TRBV9	TRBJ2-3	few	-	20	TGTGCCAGCAGCGTAGGATGGGTCACCGCTACCTCCAGAAGCACAGATACGCAGTATTTT	CASSVGWVTATSRSTDTQYF
TRBV7-9	TRBJ2-1	-	-	15	TGTGCCAGCAGCTTAGTGACTGACTCCTACAATGAGCAGTTCTTC	CASSLVTDSYNEQFF
TRBV6-5	TRBJ2-1	few	TRBD2	13	TGTGCCACCGGACTAGCCTCCTACAATGAGCAGTTCTTC	CATGLASYNEQFF
TRBV3-1	TRBJ2-1	few	-	14	TGTGCCAGCAGCCAAGGCTACCTAGGGAATGAGCAGTTCTTC	CASSQGYLGNEQFF
TRBV28	TRBJ1-2	many	TRBD1	14	TGTGCCAGCAATCACAGGGGGCTTAACAATGGCTACACCTTC	CASNHRGLNNGYTF
TRBV12-3/TRBV12-4	TRBJ1-1	-	-	15	TGTGCCAGCAGTTTAGGGCCGACTTTGAACACTGAAGCTTTCTTT	CASSLGPTLNTEAFF
TRBV5-1	TRBJ1-1	many	-	12	TGCGCCAGCAGCTTTCAGGGTAATGAGGCTTTCTTT	CASSFQGNEAFF
TRBV20-1	TRBJ2-5	few	-	13	TGCAGTGCTAGACCGGGAGAGCAAGAGACCCAGTACTTC	CSARPGEQETQYF
TRBV9	TRBJ2-7	many	TRBD2	17	TGTGCCAGCAGCGTAGCACCGGGACTAGCGGGGGCCCTCGAGCAGTACTTC	CASSVAPGLAGALEQYF
TRBV9	TRBJ2-6	few	-	13	TGTGCCAGCAGCGACTCTGGGGCCAACGTCCTGACTTTC	CASSDSGANVLTF
TRBV6-6	TRBJ2-2	-	-	11	TGTGCCAGCAGCGAGGAAGGGGAGCTGTTTTTT	CASSEEGELFF
TRBV7-9	TRBJ2-4	-	-	17	TGTGCCAGCAGCCCAAACCAAATTATACTAGCCAAAAACATTCAGTACTTC	CASSPNQIILAKNIQYF
TRBV12-3/TRBV12-4	TRBJ2-7	-	-	12	TGTGCCAGCAGTTTTGACACAGTCGAGCAGTACTTC	CASSFDTVEQYF
TRBV20-1	TRBJ1-5	-	-	10	TGCAGTGCTAGAGTTATACCCCAGCATTTT	CSARVIPQHF
TRBV7-3	TRBJ1-6	few	-	14	TGTGCCAGCAGCTTAGGGTCGGCTAATTCACCCCTCCACTTT	CASSLGSANSPLHF
TRBV10-3	TRBJ2-1	many	-	17	TGTGCCATCAGTGAGGGAGCCCCGGACAGCTCCTACAATGAGCAGTTCTTC	CAISEGAPDSSYNEQFF
TRBV27	TRBJ2-5	-	-	13	TGTGCCAGCAATGAACTGGGCCAGGAGACCCAGTACTTC	CASNELGQETQYF
TRBV29-1	TRBJ2-3	few	TRBD1	14	TGCAGCGTCGCGGGACAGGGAGGCGAAGATACGCAGTATTTT	CSVAGQGGEDTQYF
TRBV7-3	TRBJ1-2	few	TRBD1	13	TGTGCCAGCAGCTCGACAGGGGGCTTTGGCTACACCTTC	CASSSTGGFGYTF
TRBV13	TRBJ1-1	-	-	13	TGTGCCAGCAAGTCCGGGATGAACACTGAAGCTTTCTTT	CASKSGMNTEAFF